The 2 T cell receptor beta chains below were found in one sample sequenced in a study of T cells in Graves' hyperthyroidism and ophthalmopathy. What was amplified from RNA transcripts were TCR beta CDR3 regions. First-round RT-PCR targeting the TCR CDR3 was performed with the HTBI primer set. TCRdb reprocessed the multiplex PCR reads with MiXCR, giving one entry per CDR3 protein. This table has about 600,000 distinct CDR3 sequences, approximately 15% appearing once. The sequencing input was blood. All receptors come from a middle-aged woman with Graves' ophthalmopathy.

V and J are TRBV4-3 and TRBJ2-3, with 10 bases matching TRBD2. Germline CDR1 and CDR2: LGHNA and YSLEER. V lost 2 bases to trimming and J lost 0 bases; unmatched junction nucleotides: 2. The CDR3 has 16 residues. The CDR3 nucleotides read TGCGCCAGCAGCCAACGACTAGCGGGCAGCACAGATACGCAGTATTTT. Its protein is CASSQRLAGSTDTQYF.

In its sample, this clonotype was seen a few times. The chain uses TRBV18 and TRBJ2-5; 9 nucleotides agree with TRBD1. J was trimmed by 6 bases and V by 3 bases; bases with no gene match: 14. The CDR3 contains 17 residues. Germline V gives CDR1 KGHSH, CDR2 LQKENI. The CDR3, as DNA: TGTGCCAGCTCACCGCCGGGACAGGGAAGGGGGGTAAAGACCCAGTACTTC. Protein product: CASSPPGQGRGVKTQYF.